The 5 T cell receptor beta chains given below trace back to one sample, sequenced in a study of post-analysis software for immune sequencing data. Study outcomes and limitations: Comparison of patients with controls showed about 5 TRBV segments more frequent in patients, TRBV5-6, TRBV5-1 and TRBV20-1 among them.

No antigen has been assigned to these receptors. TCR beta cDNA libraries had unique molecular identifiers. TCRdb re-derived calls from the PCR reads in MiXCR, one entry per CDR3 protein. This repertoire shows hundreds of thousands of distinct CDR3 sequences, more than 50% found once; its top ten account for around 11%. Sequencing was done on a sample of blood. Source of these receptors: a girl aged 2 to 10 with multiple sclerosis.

The CDR3 bases are TGTGCCATCAGTACCTTACCGGGACAGGGGGCGTTTGGCTACACCTTC. It codes for CAISTLPGQGAFGYTF. The V call is TRBV10-3, the J call TRBJ1-2, with 12 positions matching TRBD1. The germline gives CDR1 ENHRY, CDR2 SYGVKD. V trimming: 5 bases; J trimming: 7 bases; junction bases outside the gene matches: 11. The CDR3 length is 16 residues.

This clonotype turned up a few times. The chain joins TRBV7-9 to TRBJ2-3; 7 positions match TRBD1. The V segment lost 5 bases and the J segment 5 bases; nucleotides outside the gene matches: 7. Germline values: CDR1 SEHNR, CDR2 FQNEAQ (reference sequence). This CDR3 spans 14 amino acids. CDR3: CASSAERGRDTQYF. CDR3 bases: TGTGCCAGCAGCGCCGAGAGGGGGCGAGATACGCAGTATTTT.

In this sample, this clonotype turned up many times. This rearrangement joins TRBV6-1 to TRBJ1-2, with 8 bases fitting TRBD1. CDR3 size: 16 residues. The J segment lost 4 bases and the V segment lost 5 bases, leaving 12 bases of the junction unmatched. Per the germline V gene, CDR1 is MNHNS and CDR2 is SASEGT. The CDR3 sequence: CASSNHRDRSFYGYTF. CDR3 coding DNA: TGTGCCAGCAGTAACCACCGGGACAGGTCTTTCTATGGCTACACCTTC.

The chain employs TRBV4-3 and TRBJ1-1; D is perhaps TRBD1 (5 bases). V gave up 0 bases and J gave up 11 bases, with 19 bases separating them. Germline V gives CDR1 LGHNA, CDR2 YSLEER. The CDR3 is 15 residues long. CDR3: CASSQDSSSRQRAFF. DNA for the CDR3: TGCGCCAGCAGCCAAGATAGTAGTAGCAGACAGAGGGCTTTCTTT.

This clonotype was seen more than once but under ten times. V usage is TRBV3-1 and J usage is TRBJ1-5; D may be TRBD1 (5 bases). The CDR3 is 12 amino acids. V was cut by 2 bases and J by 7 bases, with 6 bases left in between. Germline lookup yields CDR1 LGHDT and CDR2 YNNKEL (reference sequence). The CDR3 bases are TGTGCCAGCAGCCAACGGGACCAGCCCCAGCATTTT. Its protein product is CASSQRDQPQHF.